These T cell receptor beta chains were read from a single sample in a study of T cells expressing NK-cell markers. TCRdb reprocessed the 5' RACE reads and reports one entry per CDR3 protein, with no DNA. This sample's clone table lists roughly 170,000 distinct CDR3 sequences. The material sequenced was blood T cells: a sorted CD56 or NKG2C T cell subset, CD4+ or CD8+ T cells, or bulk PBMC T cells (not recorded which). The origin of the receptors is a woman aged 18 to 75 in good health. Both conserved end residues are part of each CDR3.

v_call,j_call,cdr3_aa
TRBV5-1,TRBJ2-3,CASSLTGPGGTDTQYF
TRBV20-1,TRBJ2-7,CSARLRLGAYEQYF
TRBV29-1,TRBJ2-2,CSVERVTNTGELFF
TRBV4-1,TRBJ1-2,CASSLDRENYGYTF
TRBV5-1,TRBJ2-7,CASRFESGGVVNEQYF
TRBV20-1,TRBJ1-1,CSAREGTREEAFF
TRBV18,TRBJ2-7,CASSLPELSYEQYF
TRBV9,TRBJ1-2,CASSVAGRGQHGYTF
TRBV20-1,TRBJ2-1,CSARDTRLADSYNEQFF
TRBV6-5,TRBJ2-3,CASSFSAGRSSTDTQYF
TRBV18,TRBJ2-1,CASSPRDYDNEQFF
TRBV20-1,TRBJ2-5,CSARRSGRSIETQYF
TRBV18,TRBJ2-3,CASSPAPADTQYF
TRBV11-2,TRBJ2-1,CASSFLRGAQTYNEQFF
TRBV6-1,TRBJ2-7,CASGDTYEQYF
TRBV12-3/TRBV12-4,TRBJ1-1,CASTPRGRGPTEAFF
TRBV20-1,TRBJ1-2,CSATIHGGTGGGYTF
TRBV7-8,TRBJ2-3,CASSSSIRTGTDTQYF
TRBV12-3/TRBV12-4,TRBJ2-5,CASSRTSKAQYF
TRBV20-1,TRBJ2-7,CSVSGNYEQYF
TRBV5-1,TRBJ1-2,CASSLATTGSAVGYTF
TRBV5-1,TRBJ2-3,CASSLTGEVQYF
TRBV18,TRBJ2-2,CASSPPSDNTGELFF
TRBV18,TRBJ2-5,CASSRSAVNQETQYF
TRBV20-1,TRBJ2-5,CSAPMTSGRSETQYF
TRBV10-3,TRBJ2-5,CAIGRGETQYF
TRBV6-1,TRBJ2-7,CASSVSESYEQYF
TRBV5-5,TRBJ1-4,CASSGGINEKLFF
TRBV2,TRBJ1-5,CASRREMGYDQPQHF